The clone carrying this T cell receptor beta chain was seen a few times. The data were taken from a study of T cells after yellow fever vaccination. TCRdb re-derived calls from the 5' RACE reads in MiXCR, one entry per CDR3 protein. The profile shows around 600,000 distinct CDR3 sequences, roughly 12% of them singletons. Sample: PBMCs, taken on the day of the yellow fever booster vaccination. This clonotype originated in a man aged 30 to 39 who received the YFV17D yellow fever vaccine.

This CDR3 reads CSAGASSYNSPLHF. In DNA form, the CDR3 reads TGCAGTGCAGGGGCCAGCTCCTATAATTCACCCCTCCACTTT. V usage is TRBV20-1 and J usage is TRBJ1-6; perhaps TRBD1 as D (5 bases). V shed 6 bases and J shed 0 bases, with 9 bases lying between them. CDR3 size: 14 residues. Germline V CDR1 and CDR2: DFQATT, SNEGSKA (reference sequence).